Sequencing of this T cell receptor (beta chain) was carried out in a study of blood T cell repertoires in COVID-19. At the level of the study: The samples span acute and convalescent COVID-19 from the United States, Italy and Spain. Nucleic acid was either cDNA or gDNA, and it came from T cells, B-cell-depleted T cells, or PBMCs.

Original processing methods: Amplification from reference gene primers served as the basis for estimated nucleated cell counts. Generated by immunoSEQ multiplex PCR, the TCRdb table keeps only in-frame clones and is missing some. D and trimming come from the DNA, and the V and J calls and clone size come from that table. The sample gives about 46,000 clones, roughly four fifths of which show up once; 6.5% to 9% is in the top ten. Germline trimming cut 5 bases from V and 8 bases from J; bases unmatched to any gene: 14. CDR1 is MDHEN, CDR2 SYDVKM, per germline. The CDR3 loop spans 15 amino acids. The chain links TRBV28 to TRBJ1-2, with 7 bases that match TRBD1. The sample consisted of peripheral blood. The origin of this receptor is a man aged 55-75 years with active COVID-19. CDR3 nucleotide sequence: TGTGCCAGCAGTAGACAGGGCGGAAAGGGGCAAGGCTACACCTTC. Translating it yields CASSRQGGKGQGYTF.